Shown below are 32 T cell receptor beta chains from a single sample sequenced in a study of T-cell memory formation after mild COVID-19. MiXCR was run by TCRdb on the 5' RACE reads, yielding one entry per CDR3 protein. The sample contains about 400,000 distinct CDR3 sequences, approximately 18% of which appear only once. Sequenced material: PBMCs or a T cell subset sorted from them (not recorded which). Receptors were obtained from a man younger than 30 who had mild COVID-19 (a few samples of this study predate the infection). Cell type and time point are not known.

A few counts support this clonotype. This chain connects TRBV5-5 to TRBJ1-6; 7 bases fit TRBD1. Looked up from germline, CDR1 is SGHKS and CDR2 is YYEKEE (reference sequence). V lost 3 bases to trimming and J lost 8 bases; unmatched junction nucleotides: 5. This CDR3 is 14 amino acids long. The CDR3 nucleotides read TGTGCCAGCAGCTCGGACAGGTGGGATTCACCCCTCCACTTT. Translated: CASSSDRWDSPLHF.

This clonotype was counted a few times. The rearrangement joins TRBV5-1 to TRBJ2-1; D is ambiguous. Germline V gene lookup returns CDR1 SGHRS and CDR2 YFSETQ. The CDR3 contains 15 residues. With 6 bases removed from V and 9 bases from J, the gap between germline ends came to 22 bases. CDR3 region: CASNPVPGGTIEQFF. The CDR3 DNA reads TGCGCCAGCAATCCTGTTCCCGGTGGAACAATTGAGCAGTTCTTC.

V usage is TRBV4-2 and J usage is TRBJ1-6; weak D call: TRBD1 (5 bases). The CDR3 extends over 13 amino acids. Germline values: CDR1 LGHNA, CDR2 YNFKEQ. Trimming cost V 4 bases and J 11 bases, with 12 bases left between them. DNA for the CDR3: TGTGCCAGCAGCCCGTCGGGGGGTCCACCCCTCCACTTT. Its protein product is CASSPSGGPPLHF.

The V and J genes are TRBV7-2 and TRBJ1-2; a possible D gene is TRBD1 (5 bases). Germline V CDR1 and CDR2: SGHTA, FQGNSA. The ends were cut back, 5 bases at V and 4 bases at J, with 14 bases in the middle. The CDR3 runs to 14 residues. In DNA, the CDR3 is TGTGCCAGCAGCCATCCTGGGGGTTCCTATGGCTACACCTTC. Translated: CASSHPGGSYGYTF.

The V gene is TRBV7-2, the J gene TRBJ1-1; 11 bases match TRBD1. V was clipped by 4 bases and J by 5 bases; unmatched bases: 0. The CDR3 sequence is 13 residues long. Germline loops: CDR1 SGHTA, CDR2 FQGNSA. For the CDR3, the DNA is TGTGCCAGCAGCTGGGACAGGGGGACTGAAGCTTTCTTT. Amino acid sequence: CASSWDRGTEAFF.

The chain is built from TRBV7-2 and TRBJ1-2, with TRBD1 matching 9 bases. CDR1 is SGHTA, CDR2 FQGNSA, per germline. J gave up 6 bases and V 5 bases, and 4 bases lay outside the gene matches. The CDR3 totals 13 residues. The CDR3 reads CASSGDRVDGYTF. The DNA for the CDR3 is TGTGCCAGCAGCGGGGACAGGGTAGATGGCTACACCTTC.

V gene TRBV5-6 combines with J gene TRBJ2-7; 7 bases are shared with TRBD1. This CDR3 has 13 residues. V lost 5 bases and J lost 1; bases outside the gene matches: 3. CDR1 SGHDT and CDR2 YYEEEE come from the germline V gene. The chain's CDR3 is CASSRQGSYEQYV. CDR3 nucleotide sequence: TGTGCCAGCAGTAGACAGGGATCCTACGAGCAGTACGTC.

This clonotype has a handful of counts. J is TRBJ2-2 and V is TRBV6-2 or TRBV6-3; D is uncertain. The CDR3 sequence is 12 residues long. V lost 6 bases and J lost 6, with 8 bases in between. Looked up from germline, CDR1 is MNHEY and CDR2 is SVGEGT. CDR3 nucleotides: TGTGCCAGCAGCCGATTACCCGGGGAGCTGTTTTTT. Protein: CASSRLPGELFF.

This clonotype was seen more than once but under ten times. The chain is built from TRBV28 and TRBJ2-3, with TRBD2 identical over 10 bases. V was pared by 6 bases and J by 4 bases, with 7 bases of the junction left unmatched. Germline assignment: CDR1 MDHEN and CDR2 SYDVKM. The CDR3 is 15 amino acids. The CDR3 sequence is CASRRLAGGSDTQYF. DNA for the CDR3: TGTGCCAGCAGACGTTTAGCGGGGGGCTCAGATACGCAGTATTTT.

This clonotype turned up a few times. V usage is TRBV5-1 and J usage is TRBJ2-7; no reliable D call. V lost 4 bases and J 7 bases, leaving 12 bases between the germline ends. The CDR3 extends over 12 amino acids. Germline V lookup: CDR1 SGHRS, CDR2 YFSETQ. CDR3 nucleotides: TGCGCCAGCAGCCCAGGCCCCGGGGAGCAGTACTTC. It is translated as CASSPGPGEQYF.

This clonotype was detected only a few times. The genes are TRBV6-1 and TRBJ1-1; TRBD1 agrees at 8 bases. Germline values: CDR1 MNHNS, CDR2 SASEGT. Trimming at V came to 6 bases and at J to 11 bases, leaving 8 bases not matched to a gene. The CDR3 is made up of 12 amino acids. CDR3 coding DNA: TGTGCCAGCAGAGGACAGGGCCGGGCTGCTTTCTTT. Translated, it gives CASRGQGRAAFF.

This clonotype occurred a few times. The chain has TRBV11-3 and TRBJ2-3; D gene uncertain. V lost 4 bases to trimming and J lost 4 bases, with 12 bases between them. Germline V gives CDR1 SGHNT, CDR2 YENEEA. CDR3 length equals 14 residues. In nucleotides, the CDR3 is TGTGCCAGCAGCTACCGAACCCGCCCAGATACGCAGTATTTT. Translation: CASSYRTRPDTQYF.

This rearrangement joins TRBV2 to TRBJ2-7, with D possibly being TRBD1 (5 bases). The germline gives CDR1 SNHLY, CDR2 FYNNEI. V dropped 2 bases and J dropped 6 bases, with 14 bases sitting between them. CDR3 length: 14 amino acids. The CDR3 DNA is TGTGCCAGCAGTGAATCGGCAGGGTCGGGCGAGCAGTACGTC. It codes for CASSESAGSGEQYV.

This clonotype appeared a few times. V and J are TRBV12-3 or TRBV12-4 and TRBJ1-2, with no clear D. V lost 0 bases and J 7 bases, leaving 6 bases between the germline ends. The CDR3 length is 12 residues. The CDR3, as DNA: TGTGCCAGCAGTTTAGCGATGGCTGGCTACACCTTC. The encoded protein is CASSLAMAGYTF.

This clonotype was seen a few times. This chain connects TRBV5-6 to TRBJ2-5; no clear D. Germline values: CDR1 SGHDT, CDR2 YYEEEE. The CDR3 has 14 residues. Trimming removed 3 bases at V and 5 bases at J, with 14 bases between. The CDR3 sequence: CASSSKAGVETQYF. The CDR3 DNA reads TGTGCCAGCAGCTCCAAGGCAGGTGTGGAGACCCAGTACTTC.

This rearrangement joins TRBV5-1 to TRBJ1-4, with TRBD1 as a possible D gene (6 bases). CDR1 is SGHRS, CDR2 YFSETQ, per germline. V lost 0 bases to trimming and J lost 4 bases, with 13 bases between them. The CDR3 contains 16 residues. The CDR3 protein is CASSLVVQGGNEKLFF. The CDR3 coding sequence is TGCGCCAGCAGCTTGGTAGTACAGGGAGGTAATGAAAAACTGTTTTTT.

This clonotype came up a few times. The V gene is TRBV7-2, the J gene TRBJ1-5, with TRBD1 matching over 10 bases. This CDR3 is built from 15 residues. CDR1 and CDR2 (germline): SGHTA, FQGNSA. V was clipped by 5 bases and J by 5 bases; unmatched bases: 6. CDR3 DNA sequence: TGTGCCAGCAGCCTTGGACAGGGGGTGTATCAGCCCCAGCATTTT. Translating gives CASSLGQGVYQPQHF.

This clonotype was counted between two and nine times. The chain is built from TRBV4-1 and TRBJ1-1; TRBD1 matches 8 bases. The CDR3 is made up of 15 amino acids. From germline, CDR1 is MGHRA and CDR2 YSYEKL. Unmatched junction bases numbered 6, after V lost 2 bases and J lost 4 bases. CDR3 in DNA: TGCGCCAGCAGCCAACGACAGGGGACGGGCACTGAAGCTTTCTTT. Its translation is CASSQRQGTGTEAFF.

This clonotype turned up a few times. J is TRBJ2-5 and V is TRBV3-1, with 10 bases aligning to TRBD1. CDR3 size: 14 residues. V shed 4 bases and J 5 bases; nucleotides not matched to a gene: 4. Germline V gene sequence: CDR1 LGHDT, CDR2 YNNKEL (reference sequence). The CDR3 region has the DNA TGTGCCAGCAGCCCGGGACAGGGGACCGAGACCCAGTACTTC. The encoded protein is CASSPGQGTETQYF.

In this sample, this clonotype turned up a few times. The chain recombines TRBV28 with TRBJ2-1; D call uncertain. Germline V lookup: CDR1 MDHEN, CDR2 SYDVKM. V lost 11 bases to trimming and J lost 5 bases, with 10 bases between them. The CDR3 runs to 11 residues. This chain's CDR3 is CACRRHNEQFF. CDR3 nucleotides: TGTGCCTGCCGGCGGCACAATGAGCAGTTCTTC.

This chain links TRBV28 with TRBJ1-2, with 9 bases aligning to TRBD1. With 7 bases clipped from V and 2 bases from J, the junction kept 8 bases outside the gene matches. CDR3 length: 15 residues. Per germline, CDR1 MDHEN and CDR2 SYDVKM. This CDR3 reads CASNRGDRVNYGYTF. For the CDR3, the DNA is TGTGCCAGCAATAGAGGGGACAGGGTCAACTATGGCTACACCTTC.

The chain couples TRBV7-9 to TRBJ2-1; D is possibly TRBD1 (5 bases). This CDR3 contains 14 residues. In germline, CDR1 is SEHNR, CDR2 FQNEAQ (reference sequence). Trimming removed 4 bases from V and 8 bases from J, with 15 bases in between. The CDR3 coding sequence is TGTGCCAGCAGCTCCCAGGGATCCATGGATGAGCAGTTCTTC. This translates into CASSSQGSMDEQFF.

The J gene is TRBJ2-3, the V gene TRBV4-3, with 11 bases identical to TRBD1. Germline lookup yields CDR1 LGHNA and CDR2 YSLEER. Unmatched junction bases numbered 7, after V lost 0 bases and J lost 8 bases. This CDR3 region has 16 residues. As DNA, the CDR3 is TGCGCCAGCAGCCAAGATATCGGGACAGGGGGTGTTACGCAGTATTTT. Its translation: CASSQDIGTGGVTQYF.

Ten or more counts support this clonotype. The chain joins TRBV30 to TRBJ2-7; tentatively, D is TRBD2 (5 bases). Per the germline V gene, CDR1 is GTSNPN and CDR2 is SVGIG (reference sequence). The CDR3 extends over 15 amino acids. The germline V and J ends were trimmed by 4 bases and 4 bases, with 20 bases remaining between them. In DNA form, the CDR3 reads TGTGCCTGGAACCGTCGAGGAGGTGGGGAATACGAGCAGTACTTC. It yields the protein CAWNRRGGGEYEQYF.

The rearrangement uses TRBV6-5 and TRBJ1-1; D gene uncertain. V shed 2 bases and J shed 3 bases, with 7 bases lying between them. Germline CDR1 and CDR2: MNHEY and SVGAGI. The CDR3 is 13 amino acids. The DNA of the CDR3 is TGTGCCAGCAGTTACGGATCGGACACTGAAGCTTTCTTT. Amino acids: CASSYGSDTEAFF.

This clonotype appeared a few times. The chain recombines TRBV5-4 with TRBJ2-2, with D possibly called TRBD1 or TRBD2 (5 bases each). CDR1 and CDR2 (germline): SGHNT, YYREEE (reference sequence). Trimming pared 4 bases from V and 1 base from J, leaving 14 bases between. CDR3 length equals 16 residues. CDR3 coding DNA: TGTGCCAGCAGCGCCGTCGGGGCAAAGAACACCGGGGAGCTGTTTTTT. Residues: CASSAVGAKNTGELFF.

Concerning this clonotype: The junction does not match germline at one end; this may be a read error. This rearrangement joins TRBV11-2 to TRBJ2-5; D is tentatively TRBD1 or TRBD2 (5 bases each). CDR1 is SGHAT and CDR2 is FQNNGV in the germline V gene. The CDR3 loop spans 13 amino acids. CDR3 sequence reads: CASSPRQGETKYF. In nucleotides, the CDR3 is TGTGCCAGCAGCCCGAGGCAGGGAGAGACCAAGTACTTC.

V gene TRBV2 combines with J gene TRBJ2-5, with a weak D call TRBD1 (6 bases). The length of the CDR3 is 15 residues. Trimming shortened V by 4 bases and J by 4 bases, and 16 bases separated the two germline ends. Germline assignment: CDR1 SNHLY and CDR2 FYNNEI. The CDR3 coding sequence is TGTGCCAGCAGTGTACTAGACAGGATGACAGAGACCCAGTACTTC. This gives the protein CASSVLDRMTETQYF.

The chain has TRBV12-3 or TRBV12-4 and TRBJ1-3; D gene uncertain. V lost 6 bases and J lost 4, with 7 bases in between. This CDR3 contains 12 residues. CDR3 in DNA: TGTGCCAGCAGCCGACCGGGAAACACCATATATTTT. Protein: CASSRPGNTIYF.

The CDR3 region is CASSSATGLETQYF. CDR3 DNA: TGTGCCAGCAGCTCCGCCACAGGGTTAGAGACCCAGTACTTC. The rearrangement joins TRBV7-9 to TRBJ2-5; weak D call: TRBD1 (6 bases). The ends were cut back, 4 bases at V and 4 bases at J, with 13 bases in the middle. The germline CDR1 and CDR2 sequences are SEHNR and FQNEAQ (reference sequence). The CDR3 covers 14 residues.

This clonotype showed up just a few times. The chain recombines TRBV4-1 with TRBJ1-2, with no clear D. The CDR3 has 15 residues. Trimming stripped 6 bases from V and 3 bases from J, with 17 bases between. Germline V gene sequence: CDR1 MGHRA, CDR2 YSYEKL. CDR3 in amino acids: CASSVDIHGDYGYTF. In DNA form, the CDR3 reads TGCGCCAGCAGTGTAGACATTCACGGGGACTATGGCTACACCTTC.

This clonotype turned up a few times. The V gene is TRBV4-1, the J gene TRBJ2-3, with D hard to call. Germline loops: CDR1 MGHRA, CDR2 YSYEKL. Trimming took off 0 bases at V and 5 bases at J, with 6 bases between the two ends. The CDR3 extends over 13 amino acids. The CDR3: CASSQEAVDTQYF. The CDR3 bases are TGCGCCAGCAGCCAAGAGGCTGTAGATACGCAGTATTTT.